This passage covers 21 T cell receptor beta chains from one sample sequenced in a study of PD-L1 blockade in urothelial cancer. Indicated time point: pretreatment peripheral blood. The protocol was immunoSEQ multiplex PCR, while the TCRdb copy is restricted to in-frame clones and leaves out a portion. The sample yields around 100,000 clones, 87% seen once. The sample consisted of PBMCs, taken around atezolizumab (anti-PD-L1) treatment. All receptors derive from a man between 60 and 75 years old with urothelial cancer.

In this sample, this clone turned up once. The J gene is TRBJ2-7, the V gene TRBV10-3, with unresolved D. This CDR3 comprises 13 residues. Trimming left V 10 bases short and J 0 bases short, with 13 bases between. Looked up from germline, CDR1 is ENHRY and CDR2 is SYGVKD. The CDR3 loop reads CATRHRLSYEQYF. Written as DNA, the CDR3 is TGTGCCACGAGACACCGCCTCTCCTACGAGCAGTACTTC.

V and J are TRBV6-5 and TRBJ2-2, with 7 bases identical to TRBD1. The ends lost 5 bases at V and 0 bases at J; junction bases unmatched: 0. Germline assignment: CDR1 MNHEY and CDR2 SVGAGI. This CDR3 region has 14 residues. CDR3 region: CASSDRANTGELFF. CDR3 bases: TGTGCCAGCAGTGACAGGGCGAACACCGGGGAGCTGTTTTTT.

The V call is TRBV28, the J call TRBJ1-1; D gene unclear. The germline gives CDR1 MDHEN, CDR2 SYDVKM. The CDR3 sequence is 14 residues long. V lost 6 bases and J lost 5, with 16 bases in between. The CDR3 loop is CASRPPIGGTEAFF. CDR3 coding DNA: TGTGCCAGCAGGCCTCCTATAGGAGGGACTGAAGCTTTCTTT.

This clone appeared a few times. This chain joins TRBV7-9 and TRBJ1-5; D unclear. CDR1 is SEHNR, CDR2 FQNEAQ, per germline (reference sequence). Trimming left V 5 bases short and J 0 bases short, with 2 bases between. The CDR3 extends over 12 amino acids. CDR3 bases: TGTGCCAGCAGCCGTAGCAATCAGCCCCAGCATTTT. Protein: CASSRSNQPQHF.

This chain uses TRBV2 with TRBJ2-6, with D maybe TRBD1 (6 bases). CDR1 and CDR2 from the germline V gene are SNHLY and FYNNEI. The length of the CDR3 is 19 residues. Trimming stripped 5 bases from V and 0 bases from J, with 20 bases between. The CDR3 spells CASSRRGGRELSGANVLTF. The CDR3 coding sequence is TGTGCCAGCAGTCGACGTGGGGGCAGGGAGCTCTCTGGGGCCAACGTCCTGACTTTC.

The gene calls are TRBV4-2 and TRBJ2-2; D gene ambiguous. CDR1 and CDR2 from the germline V gene are LGHNA and YNFKEQ. The CDR3 has 13 amino acids. V was trimmed by 4 bases and J by 2 bases, leaving 5 bases between them. CDR3 coding DNA: TGTGCCAGCAGCCGCGGTAACACCGGGGAGCTGTTTTTT. Translation: CASSRGNTGELFF.

This clone appeared once. CDR3 region: CASSIGQGAITF. Written as DNA, the CDR3 is TGTGCCAGTAGTATAGGACAGGGGGCGATCACCTTC. The chain has TRBV19 and TRBJ1-2; 10 nucleotides match TRBD1. The germline V gene has CDR1 LNHDA and CDR2 SQIVND (reference sequence). The CDR3 runs to 12 residues. The J segment lost 13 bases and the V segment lost 1 base, leaving 3 bases of the junction unmatched.

The chain employs TRBV5-6 and TRBJ1-1; D might be TRBD1 (6 bases). Germline-derived CDR1 and CDR2 are SGHDT and YYEEEE. V lost 3 bases and J lost 3, with 18 bases in between. There are 16 residues in the CDR3. The CDR3 bases are TGTGCCAGCAGCTCCCACCTCGACAGGCGGGACACTGAAGCTTTCTTT. Protein product: CASSSHLDRRDTEAFF.

The chain uses TRBV13 and TRBJ2-7; TRBD2 matches 8 bases. This CDR3 has 15 residues. The V gene's germline CDR1 is PRHDT and CDR2 FYEKMQ (reference sequence). With V trimmed by 5 bases and J by 4 bases, 10 bases remained unmatched. CDR3 residues: CASSPHGGAYYEQYF. CDR3 in DNA: TGTGCCAGCAGCCCACACGGGGGGGCATATTACGAGCAGTACTTC.

This chain joins TRBV18 and TRBJ2-5, with TRBD2 identical over 8 bases. Trimming removed 1 base from V and 5 bases from J; junction bases left unmatched: 6. Germline CDR1 and CDR2: KGHSH and LQKENI. The CDR3 has 15 amino acids. For the CDR3, the DNA is TGTGCCAGCTCACCACGTAGTAGCGGGGCGGAGACCCAGTACTTC. It codes for CASSPRSSGAETQYF.

The J gene is TRBJ1-3, the V gene TRBV27, with D perhaps matching TRBD1 (6 bases). Trimming left V 5 bases short and J 0 bases short, with 11 bases between. CDR1 and CDR2 (germline): MNHEY, SMNVEV (reference sequence). This CDR3 contains 15 residues. CDR3 coding DNA: TGTGCCAGCAGTCCCCAGGGGTTCTCTGGAAACACCATATATTTT. Protein sequence: CASSPQGFSGNTIYF.

The V and J genes are TRBV11-1 and TRBJ2-3, with unresolved D. Looked up from germline, CDR1 is SGHAT and CDR2 is FQDESV (reference sequence). The length of the CDR3 is 15 residues. V dropped 1 base and J dropped 2 bases, with 10 bases sitting between them. CDR3 loop: CASSLETHTTDTQYF. In DNA, the CDR3 is TGTGCCAGCAGCTTAGAGACTCATACCACAGATACGCAGTATTTT.

The chain carries TRBV9 and TRBJ1-4; 8 positions agree with TRBD1. Germline V gene lookup returns CDR1 SGDLS and CDR2 YYNGEE. Germline trimming cut 0 bases from V and 8 bases from J; bases unmatched to any gene: 9. The CDR3 totals 16 residues. The CDR3 here is CASSVDMTGALEKLFF. Written as DNA, the CDR3 is TGTGCCAGCAGCGTAGACATGACAGGGGCCCTCGAAAAACTGTTTTTT.

In its sample, this clone was seen a few times. The chain couples TRBV4-2 to TRBJ2-7; 7 nucleotides line up with TRBD2. The germline CDR1 and CDR2 sequences are LGHNA and YNFKEQ. With 3 bases clipped from V and 0 bases from J, the junction kept 5 bases outside the gene matches. This CDR3 has 15 amino acids. Here the CDR3 reads CASSQVAGASYEQYF. CDR3 DNA sequence: TGTGCCAGCAGCCAGGTAGCGGGTGCCTCCTACGAGCAGTACTTC.

The CDR3 DNA sequence: TGTGCCAGCAGCCTTGGACTAGCGGGAGGCAAAGATACGCAGTATTTT. Its translation is CASSLGLAGGKDTQYF. This chain connects TRBV7-3 to TRBJ2-3, with 14 bases aligning to TRBD2. The CDR3 covers 16 residues. Germline trimming cut 5 bases from V and 5 bases from J; bases unmatched to any gene: 6. Germline values: CDR1 SGHTA, CDR2 FQGTGA. Filled out from reference TRBV7-3 and TRBJ2-3, the complete variable domain reads GAGVSQTPSNKVTEKGKYVELRCDPISGHTALYWYRQSLGQGPEFLIYFQGTGAADDSGLPNDRFFAVRPEGSVSTLKIQRTERGDSAVYLCASSLGLAGGKDTQYFGPGTRLTVL.

This chain joins TRBV4-1 and TRBJ2-7; the match to TRBD1 covers 9 bases. The trim removed 4 bases at V and 6 bases at J, leaving 10 bases unmatched. Germline V gene data show CDR1 as MGHRA and CDR2 as YSYEKL. The CDR3 extends over 15 amino acids. In nucleotides, the CDR3 is TGCGCCAGCAGCCTCCACGGGACAGGGCGGTCCGAGCAGTACTTC. Translated: CASSLHGTGRSEQYF.

This sequence joins TRBV18 and TRBJ1-2, with TRBD1 as a possible D gene (6 bases). CDR1 and CDR2 (germline): KGHSH, LQKENI. There are 14 residues in the CDR3. V was trimmed by 2 bases and J by 4 bases, leaving 11 bases between them. CDR3 nucleotide sequence: TGTGCCAGCTCACCAACGGACAGCCCCTATGGCTACACCTTC. It is translated as CASSPTDSPYGYTF.

The chain is built from TRBV28 and TRBJ1-2; perhaps TRBD1 as D (6 bases). Germline CDR1 reads MDHEN; CDR2 reads SYDVKM. This CDR3 has 15 amino acids. V was trimmed by 8 bases and J by 5 bases, leaving 21 bases between them. Here the CDR3 DNA reads TGTGCCAGCTACGCACAGGGTGGGGTTAGATATGGCTACACCTTC. It is translated as CASYAQGGVRYGYTF.

The chain recombines TRBV27 with TRBJ2-7; 7 positions match TRBD2. The V gene end was trimmed by 1 base and the J gene end by 0 bases; junction bases not matched to a gene: 3. Germline V gene lookup returns CDR1 MNHEY and CDR2 SMNVEV (reference sequence). The CDR3 covers 15 residues. This CDR3 is CASSLWGGSSYEQYF. CDR3 coding DNA: TGTGCCAGCAGTTTATGGGGGGGTAGCTCCTACGAGCAGTACTTC.

This clone has more than one count but fewer than ten. The gene calls are TRBV29-1 and TRBJ1-1; weak D call: TRBD1 (5 bases). Trimming took off 6 bases at V and 1 base at J, with 6 bases between the two ends. CDR3 length: 11 amino acids. CDR1 is SQVTM and CDR2 is ANQGSEA in the germline V gene. The CDR3 sequence: CSVTANTEAFF. In nucleotides, the CDR3 is TGCAGCGTGACAGCGAACACTGAAGCTTTCTTT.

The CDR3 nucleotides read TGTGCCAGCAGCGTAACGGGACAGGGGGTTGAAGCTTTCTTT. Amino acid sequence: CASSVTGQGVEAFF. The rearrangement links TRBV9 to TRBJ1-1; 11 bases align to TRBD1. Germline V gives CDR1 SGDLS, CDR2 YYNGEE. The CDR3 loop spans 14 amino acids. The junction had 3 bases not matched to a gene; V was cut back by 1 base and J by 7 bases.